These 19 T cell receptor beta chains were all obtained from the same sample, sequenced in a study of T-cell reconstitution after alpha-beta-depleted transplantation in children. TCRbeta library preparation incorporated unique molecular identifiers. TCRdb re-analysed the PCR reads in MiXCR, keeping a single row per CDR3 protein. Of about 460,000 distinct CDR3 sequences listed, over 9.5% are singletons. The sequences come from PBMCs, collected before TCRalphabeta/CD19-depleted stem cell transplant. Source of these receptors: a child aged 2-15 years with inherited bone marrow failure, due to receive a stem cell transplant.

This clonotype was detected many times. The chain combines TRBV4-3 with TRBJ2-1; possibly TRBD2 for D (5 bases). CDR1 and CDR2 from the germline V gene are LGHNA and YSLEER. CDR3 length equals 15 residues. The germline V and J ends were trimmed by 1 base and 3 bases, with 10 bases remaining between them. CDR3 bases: TGCGCCAGCAGCCAAGTCCGGACTGTCTACAATGAGCAGTTCTTC. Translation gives CASSQVRTVYNEQFF.

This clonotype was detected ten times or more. CDR3 in amino acids: CASSLLWAGIAKNIQYF. CDR3 sequence (DNA): TGTGCCAGCAGTTTATTGTGGGCAGGGATAGCCAAAAACATTCAGTACTTC. V usage is TRBV28 and J usage is TRBJ2-4; weak D call: TRBD1 (5 bases). CDR3 length: 17 amino acids. V was cut by 1 base and J by 0 bases, with 13 bases left in between. Looked up from germline, CDR1 is MDHEN and CDR2 is SYDVKM.

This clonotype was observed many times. The CDR3 loop is CASSPASGSQDTQYF. The CDR3 coding sequence is TGTGCCAGCTCACCTGCTAGCGGGAGTCAAGATACGCAGTATTTT. The chain has TRBV18 and TRBJ2-3; TRBD2 aligns across 10 bases. The germline V gene encodes CDR1 KGHSH and CDR2 LQKENI. V lost 3 bases and J lost 5; bases outside the gene matches: 5. This CDR3 has 15 amino acids.

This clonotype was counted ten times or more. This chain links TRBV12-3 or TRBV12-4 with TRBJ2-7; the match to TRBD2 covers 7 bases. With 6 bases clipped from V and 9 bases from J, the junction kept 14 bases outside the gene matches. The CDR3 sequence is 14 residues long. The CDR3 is CASSISGTIEAQYF. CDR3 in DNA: TGTGCCAGCAGCATATCCGGGACTATAGAAGCGCAGTACTTC.

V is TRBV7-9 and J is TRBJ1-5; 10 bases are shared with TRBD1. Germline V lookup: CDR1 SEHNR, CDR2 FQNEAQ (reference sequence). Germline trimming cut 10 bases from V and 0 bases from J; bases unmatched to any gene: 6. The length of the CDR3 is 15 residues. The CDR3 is CATGQGGYSNQPQHF. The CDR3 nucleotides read TGTGCCACCGGACAGGGGGGCTATAGCAATCAGCCCCAGCATTTT.

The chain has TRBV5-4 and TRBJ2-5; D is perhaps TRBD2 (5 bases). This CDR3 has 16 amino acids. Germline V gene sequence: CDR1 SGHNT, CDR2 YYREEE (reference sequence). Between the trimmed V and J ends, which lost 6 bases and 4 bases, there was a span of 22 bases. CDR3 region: CASTTTGSGIGETQYF. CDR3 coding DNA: TGTGCCAGCACCACTACCGGGTCCGGGATCGGAGAGACCCAGTACTTC.

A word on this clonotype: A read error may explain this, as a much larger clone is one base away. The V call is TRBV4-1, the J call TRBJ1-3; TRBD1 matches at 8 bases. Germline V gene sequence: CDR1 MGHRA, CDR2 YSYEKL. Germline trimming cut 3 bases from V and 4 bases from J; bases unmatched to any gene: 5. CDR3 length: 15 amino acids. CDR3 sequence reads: CASSQDREPGNTIYF. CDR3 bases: TGCGCCAGCAGCCAGGACAGGGAGCCGGGAAACACCATATATTTT.

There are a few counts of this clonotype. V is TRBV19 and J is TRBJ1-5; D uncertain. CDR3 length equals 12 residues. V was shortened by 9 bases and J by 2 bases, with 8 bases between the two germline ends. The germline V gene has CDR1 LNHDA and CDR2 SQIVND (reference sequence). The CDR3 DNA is TGTGCCAGCGTAAACGGCAATCAGCCCCAGCATTTT. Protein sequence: CASVNGNQPQHF.

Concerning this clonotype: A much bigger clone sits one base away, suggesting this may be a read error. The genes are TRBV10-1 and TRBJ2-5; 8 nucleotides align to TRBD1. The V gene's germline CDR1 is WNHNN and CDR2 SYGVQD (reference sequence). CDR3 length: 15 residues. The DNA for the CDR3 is TGCGCCAGCAGTGATTCTCAGGGGGCCCGAGAGACCCAGGACTTC. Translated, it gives CASSDSQGARETQDF.

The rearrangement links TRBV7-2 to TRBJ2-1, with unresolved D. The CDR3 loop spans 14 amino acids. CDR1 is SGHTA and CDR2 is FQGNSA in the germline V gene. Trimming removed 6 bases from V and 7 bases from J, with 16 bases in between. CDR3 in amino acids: CASSSRLEPNEQFF. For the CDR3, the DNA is TGTGCCAGCAGTTCTCGACTGGAACCGAATGAGCAGTTCTTC.

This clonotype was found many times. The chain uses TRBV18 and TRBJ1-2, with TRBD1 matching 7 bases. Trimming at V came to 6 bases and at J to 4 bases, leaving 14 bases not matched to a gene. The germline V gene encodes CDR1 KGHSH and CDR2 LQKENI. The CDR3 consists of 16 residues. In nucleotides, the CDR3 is TGTGCCAGCTCGGAGGGACAGCCTATTGGTGGCTATGGCTACACCTTC. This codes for CASSEGQPIGGYGYTF.

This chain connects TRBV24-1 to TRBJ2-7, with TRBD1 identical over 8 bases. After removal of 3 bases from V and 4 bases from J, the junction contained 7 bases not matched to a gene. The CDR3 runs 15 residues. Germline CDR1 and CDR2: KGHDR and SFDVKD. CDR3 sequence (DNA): TGTGCCACCAGTGATAACCGGGACAGGAATTACGAGCAGTACTTC. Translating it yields CATSDNRDRNYEQYF.

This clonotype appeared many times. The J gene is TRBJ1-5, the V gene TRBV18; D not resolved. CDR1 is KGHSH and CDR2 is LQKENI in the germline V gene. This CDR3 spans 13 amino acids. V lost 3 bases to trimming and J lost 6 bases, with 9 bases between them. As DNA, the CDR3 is TGTGCCAGCTCACCGGAGGGAATTCAGCCCCAGCATTTT. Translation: CASSPEGIQPQHF.

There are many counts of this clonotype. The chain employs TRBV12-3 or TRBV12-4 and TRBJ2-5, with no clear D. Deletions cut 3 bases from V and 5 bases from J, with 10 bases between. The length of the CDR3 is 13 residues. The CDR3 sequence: CASSFSRRETQYF. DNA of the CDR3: TGTGCCAGCAGTTTCAGCCGTAGGGAGACCCAGTACTTC.

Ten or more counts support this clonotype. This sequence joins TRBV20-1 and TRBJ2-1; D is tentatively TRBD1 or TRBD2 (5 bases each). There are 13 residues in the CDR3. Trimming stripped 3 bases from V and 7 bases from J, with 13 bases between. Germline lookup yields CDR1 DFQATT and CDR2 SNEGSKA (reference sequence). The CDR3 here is CSARPGPQNEQFF. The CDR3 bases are TGCAGTGCTAGGCCGGGACCTCAAAATGAGCAGTTCTTC.

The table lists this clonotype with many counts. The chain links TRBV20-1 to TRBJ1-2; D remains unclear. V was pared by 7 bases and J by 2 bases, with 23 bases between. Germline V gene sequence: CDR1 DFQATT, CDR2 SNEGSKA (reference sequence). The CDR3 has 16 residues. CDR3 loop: CSGWWVSGNINYGYTF. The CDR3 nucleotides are TGCAGTGGCTGGTGGGTCTCAGGAAATATAAACTATGGCTACACCTTC.

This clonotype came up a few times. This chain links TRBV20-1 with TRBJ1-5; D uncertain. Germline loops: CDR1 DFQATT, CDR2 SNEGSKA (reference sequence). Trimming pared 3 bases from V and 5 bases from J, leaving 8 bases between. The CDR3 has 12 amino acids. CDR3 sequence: CSARRRDQPQHF. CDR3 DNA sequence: TGCAGTGCTAGGCGGCGGGATCAGCCCCAGCATTTT.

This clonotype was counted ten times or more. CDR3 DNA sequence: TGTGCCAGCACGGGCGTAGCGGGATTCTCTGATACGCAGTATTTT. Amino acid sequence: CASTGVAGFSDTQYF. The chain is built from TRBV12-3 or TRBV12-4 and TRBJ2-3, with TRBD2 matching over 8 bases. There are 15 residues in the CDR3. Trimming cost V 7 bases and J 6 bases; bases outside gene matches: 12.

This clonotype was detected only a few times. The chain's CDR3 is CASSPRHNTGELFF. The CDR3 DNA reads TGTGCCAGCAGCCCGAGACACAACACCGGGGAGCTGTTTTTT. The V gene is TRBV4-2, the J gene TRBJ2-2; D is ambiguous. The germline V and J ends were trimmed by 4 bases and 2 bases, with 8 bases remaining between them. This CDR3 has 14 amino acids. Germline CDR1 LGHNA, CDR2 YNFKEQ.